This TCR beta chain was identified in a study of cytomegalovirus exposure and HLA in healthy donors. Findings and caveats of the study: In a later analysis, TCR beta V- and J-gene trimming was associated with a missense DCLRE1C variant. Reportedly, fewer N-insertions than the approximately 690-donor mean appeared in an Asian-associated ancestry cluster in a later analysis.

PCR involved 60 Vbeta and 13 Jbeta primers. Original data processing: Later, roughly 77 million unique TCR beta chains were counted in an analysis, and about 10 million of them were shared. Assay: immunoSEQ multiplex PCR; the TCRdb copy retains only in-frame clones and omits some. V and J calls plus clone size are reproduced from that table; the DNA served to infer D and trimming. The sample has about 130,000 clones, 83% seen once; the top ten hold 15% to 20%. Note on this clone: As yet, its antigen is unknown.

Germline CDR1 PRHDT, CDR2 FYEKMQ (reference sequence). V gave up 3 bases and J gave up 4 bases, with 7 bases separating them. This CDR3 is built from 13 residues. Sequencing was carried out using PBMCs. The rearrangement joins TRBV13 to TRBJ2-1, with D tentatively TRBD2 (5 bases). This TCR was sampled from a man aged 18 to 30 in good health and CMV-seropositive. This CDR3 is CASSLSGYNEQFF. CDR3 bases: TGTGCCAGCAGCTTGTCGGGATACAATGAGCAGTTCTTC. The full variable domain, its missing parts supplied by reference TRBV13 and TRBJ2-1, is AAGVIQSPRHLIKEKRETATLKCYPIPRHDTVYWYQQGPGQDPQFLISFYEKMQSDKGSIPDRFSAQQFSDYHSELNMSSLELGDSALYFCASSLSGYNEQFFGPGTRLTVL.